These 13 T cell receptor beta chains came from one sample sequenced in a study of cytomegalovirus exposure and HLA in healthy donors. 13 Jbeta primers and 60 Vbeta primers were used for the PCR. Data came from immunoSEQ multiplex PCR; TCRdb stores just in-frame clones and leaves some out. The sample includes approximately 93,000 clones, around three quarters seen only once; the top ten take around 3%. The specimen was PBMCs. The origin of the receptors is a male donor in good health and CMV-seropositive.

This clone has only a few counts. The chain uses TRBV6-1 and TRBJ2-5; TRBD2 is a possible D gene (7 bases). The CDR3 consists of 14 residues. Deletions cut 7 bases from V and 5 bases from J, with 17 bases between. Germline CDR1 is MNHNS and CDR2 is SASEGT. The chain's CDR3 is CASKQAGAWETQYF. CDR3 nucleotides: TGTGCCAGCAAGCAGGCGGGGGCCTGGGAGACCCAGTACTTC.

This rearrangement joins TRBV15 to TRBJ1-2, with 9 bases identical to TRBD1. Germline-derived CDR1 and CDR2 are LNHNV and YYDKDF (reference sequence). The CDR3 consists of 15 residues. The trim removed 5 bases at V and 2 bases at J, leaving 6 bases unmatched. CDR3 coding DNA: TGTGCCACCAGCTACACCGGGACAGGGAACTATGGCTACACCTTC. Residues: CATSYTGTGNYGYTF.

The chain links TRBV19 to TRBJ1-1; D remains unclear. Trimming stripped 2 bases from V and 6 bases from J, with 10 bases between. Germline CDR1 and CDR2: LNHDA and SQIVND (reference sequence). The CDR3 has 13 residues. In nucleotides, the CDR3 is TGTGCCAGTAGTATATACGGGGTCGCTGAAGCTTTCTTT. It yields the protein CASSIYGVAEAFF.

This chain joins TRBV7-2 and TRBJ2-5, with 13 nucleotides matching TRBD2. V lost 5 bases to trimming and J lost 1 base; unmatched junction nucleotides: 4. The CDR3 has 16 residues. Germline V CDR1 and CDR2: SGHTA, FQGNSA. As DNA, the CDR3 is TGTGCCAGCAGCCCGACTAGCGGGGGGTCCCAAGAGACCCAGTACTTC. Protein product: CASSPTSGGSQETQYF.

This rearrangement joins TRBV7-9 to TRBJ1-1, with D uncertain. Looked up from germline, CDR1 is SEHNR and CDR2 is FQNEAQ (reference sequence). V was cut by 5 bases and J by 4 bases, with 17 bases left in between. The CDR3 runs to 15 residues. CDR3 loop: CASSGQVTRVTEAFF. The DNA for the CDR3 is TGTGCCAGCAGCGGCCAGGTGACGCGGGTCACTGAAGCTTTCTTT.

This chain uses TRBV19 with TRBJ1-1, with 7 positions matching TRBD1. This CDR3 is built from 14 residues. CDR1 and CDR2 from the germline V gene are LNHDA and SQIVND (reference sequence). The V segment lost 5 bases and the J segment 0 bases; nucleotides outside the gene matches: 3. CDR3 sequence: CASSLGTVNTEAFF. Written as DNA, the CDR3 is TGTGCCAGTAGTCTCGGGACAGTGAACACTGAAGCTTTCTTT.

The chain recombines TRBV19 with TRBJ1-2; 7 nucleotides align to TRBD1. The germline V gene has CDR1 LNHDA and CDR2 SQIVND (reference sequence). V lost 6 bases to trimming and J lost 6 bases; unmatched junction nucleotides: 7. This CDR3 is built from 13 residues. DNA for the CDR3: TGTGCCAGTAGCCCACAGGGGAGTGATGGCTACACCTTC. Its protein is CASSPQGSDGYTF.

CDR3 nucleotide sequence: TGTGCCAGCAGCGTTGGGGGGAGCTTTAATGAAAAACTGTTTTTT. Translating it yields CASSVGGSFNEKLFF. This chain joins TRBV9 and TRBJ1-4; perhaps TRBD1 as D (5 bases). V was pared by 2 bases and J by 4 bases, with 12 bases between. Per germline, CDR1 SGDLS and CDR2 YYNGEE. The CDR3 totals 15 residues.

This clone has just a few counts. The chain carries TRBV6-1 and TRBJ1-5; D is ambiguous. The CDR3 runs to 13 residues. From germline, CDR1 is MNHNS and CDR2 SASEGT. V was cut by 8 bases and J by 2 bases, with 10 bases left in between. The CDR3 DNA reads as TGTGCCAGCGGGCAGGTCCGCAATCAGCCCCAGCATTTT. This translates into CASGQVRNQPQHF.

The V gene is TRBV7-8, the J gene TRBJ1-6, with D uncertain. The CDR3 has 14 amino acids. The germline V and J ends were trimmed by 8 bases and 5 bases, with 13 bases remaining between them. CDR1 SGHVS and CDR2 FQNEAQ come from the germline V gene. The CDR3 region has the DNA TGTGCCAGCGAAGCAGAACGGGATAATTCACCCCTCCACTTT. Translating gives CASEAERDNSPLHF.

The chain uses TRBV5-4 and TRBJ2-3, with a weak D call TRBD2 (5 bases). The CDR3 has 16 amino acids. V was pared by 4 bases and J by 1 base, with 16 bases between. The germline V gene has CDR1 SGHNT and CDR2 YYREEE (reference sequence). DNA of the CDR3: TGTGCCAGCAGCCTAGTTCCAGCGGATCGCACAGATACGCAGTATTTT. The encoded protein is CASSLVPADRTDTQYF. Drawing the rest from reference TRBV5-4 and TRBJ2-3, the complete variable domain is ETGVTQSPTHLIKTRGQQVTLRCSSQSGHNTVSWYQQALGQGPQFIFQYYREEENGRGNFPPRFSGLQFPNYSSELNVNALELDDSALYLCASSLVPADRTDTQYFGPGTRLTVL.

The chain recombines TRBV11-3 with TRBJ1-1; D remains unclear. This CDR3 comprises 15 residues. V was trimmed by 3 bases and J by 1 base, leaving 12 bases between them. The germline V gene has CDR1 SGHNT and CDR2 YENEEA. CDR3: CASSFRGVGNTEAFF. The CDR3 DNA reads TGTGCCAGCAGCTTTCGGGGTGTGGGGAACACTGAAGCTTTCTTT.

V gene TRBV7-8 combines with J gene TRBJ1-1; a weak D match, TRBD1 (6 bases). Germline V lookup: CDR1 SGHVS, CDR2 FQNEAQ. The length of the CDR3 is 14 residues. V gave up 1 base and J gave up 0 bases, with 6 bases separating them. The DNA for the CDR3 is TGTGCCAGCAGCTTAGACAGGGTGAACACTGAAGCTTTCTTT. Amino acid sequence: CASSLDRVNTEAFF. The variable domain in full, completed from reference TRBV7-8 and TRBJ1-1, reads GAGVSQSPRYKVAKRGQDVALRCDPISGHVSLFWYQQALGQGPEFLTYFQNEAQLDKSGLPSDRFFAERPEGSVSTLKIQRTQQEDSAVYLCASSLDRVNTEAFFGQGTRLTVV.